A single sample is the source of the 17 T cell receptor beta chains below, sequenced in a study of regulatory T cells in long-lasting Graves disease. Time point reported: persistent/refractory GD, antithyroid drugs over 5 years with positive TRAb. Construction of the TCR library relied on RNA isolated from PBMCs. The TCR beta library used iRepertoire HTBI primers with Arm-PCR amplification of CDR3. One entry per CDR3 protein, called by TCRdb with MiXCR from the multiplex PCR reads. The table has 350,000 to 450,000 distinct CDR3 sequences, roughly a fifth seen once. Specimen: peripheral blood mononuclear cells (PBMCs), collected when the disease was refractory, from a patient treated with antithyroid drugs. The receptors originated from a female donor with Graves disease.

Comment on this clonotype: A much larger clone is a single base away; this may be a read error. V and J are TRBV7-9 and TRBJ2-7; D remains ambiguous. Germline V lookup: CDR1 SEHNR, CDR2 FQNEAQ (reference sequence). This CDR3 spans 13 amino acids. The V end was cut by 8 bases, the J end by 4 bases, with 15 bases between. CDR3 sequence reads: CASGSNQRYEQYF. The CDR3 DNA sequence: TGTGCCAGCGGCTCGAATCAGAGATACGAGCAGTACTTC.

This clonotype was seen many times. V and J are TRBV7-2 and TRBJ2-2; a weak D match, TRBD2 (5 bases). Germline V gives CDR1 SGHTA, CDR2 FQGNSA. The CDR3 contains 17 residues. The V gene lost 0 bases and the J gene lost 2 bases, with 13 bases spanning the gap. The CDR3 coding sequence is TGTGCCAGCAGCTTAGCGTGGCTAGCTGACAACACCGGGGAGCTGTTTTTT. It is translated as CASSLAWLADNTGELFF.

About this clonotype itself: This may be a read error, as it is one base from a much larger clone. This chain joins TRBV2 and TRBJ2-5; 7 nucleotides align to TRBD1. After removal of 8 bases from V and 9 bases from J, the junction contained 15 bases not matched to a gene. In germline, CDR1 is SNHLY, CDR2 FYNNEI. This CDR3 has 14 amino acids. The CDR3 DNA is TGTGCCAGCCAACCGGGACAGTATGGAAAGGCCCAGTACTTC. Its translation is CASQPGQYGKAQYF.

CDR3 loop: CASSLWASGSHTGELFF. The DNA for the CDR3 is TGTGCCAGCAGTTTATGGGCTAGCGGGAGTCACACCGGGGAGCTGTTTTTT. The chain carries TRBV28 and TRBJ2-2; 10 bases match TRBD2. Germline V lookup: CDR1 MDHEN, CDR2 SYDVKM. Trimming took 0 bases from V and 3 from J; bases not matched to a gene: 4. The length of the CDR3 is 17 residues.

This clonotype has a count of ten or more. The V call is TRBV7-8, the J call TRBJ2-4; 10 bases align to TRBD1. This CDR3 has 16 residues. The V and J ends lost 3 bases and 7 bases, in that order; junction bases with no gene match: 9. Looked up from germline, CDR1 is SGHVS and CDR2 is FQNEAQ. This chain's CDR3 is CASSLTTGGEGNIQYF. The DNA for the CDR3 is TGTGCCAGCAGCTTGACGACAGGGGGCGAAGGGAACATTCAGTACTTC. The complete variable domain, with remaining parts taken from reference TRBV7-8 and TRBJ2-4, reads GAGVSQSPRYKVAKRGQDVALRCDPISGHVSLFWYQQALGQGPEFLTYFQNEAQLDKSGLPSDRFFAERPEGSVSTLKIQRTQQEDSAVYLCASSLTTGGEGNIQYFGAGTRLSVL.

This clonotype was seen a few times. The chain is built from TRBV28 and TRBJ2-1; 9 bases map to TRBD1. V lost 5 bases and J lost 15; bases outside the gene matches: 17. Germline lookup yields CDR1 MDHEN and CDR2 SYDVKM. This CDR3 contains 15 residues. CDR3 amino acids: CASSPRDRAFQVAFF. DNA of the CDR3: TGTGCCAGCAGTCCCCGGGACAGGGCATTTCAGGTCGCGTTCTTC.

This clonotype appeared many times. The chain uses TRBV2 and TRBJ1-2; a possible D gene is TRBD1 (6 bases). The CDR3 runs to 14 residues. V lost 5 bases, J lost 0 bases, and 10 bases lay in between. From germline, CDR1 is SNHLY and CDR2 FYNNEI. CDR3 coding DNA: TGTGCCAGCAGTCCGACAGGAGCTAACTATGGCTACACCTTC. Its protein is CASSPTGANYGYTF.

This chain uses TRBV5-1 with TRBJ1-5, with no clear D. Deletions cut 0 bases from V and 9 bases from J, with 13 bases between. Germline CDR1 and CDR2: SGHRS and YFSETQ. This CDR3 spans 14 amino acids. The CDR3: CASSLDGGGGPQHF. The CDR3 DNA reads as TGCGCCAGCAGCTTGGATGGCGGTGGTGGGCCCCAGCATTTT.

This clonotype was recorded a few times. J is TRBJ2-2 and V is TRBV6-2 or TRBV6-3, with TRBD2 as a possible D gene (6 bases). V was clipped by 5 bases and J by 7 bases, with 23 bases between them. From germline, CDR1 is MNHEY and CDR2 SVGEGT. The CDR3 has 17 residues. CDR3 sequence: CASSETPRGSRGGELFF. For the CDR3, the DNA is TGTGCCAGCAGTGAAACCCCTCGGGGGAGTAGAGGCGGGGAGCTGTTTTTT.

There are many counts of this clonotype. The chain links TRBV28 to TRBJ2-5; 13 bases are shared with TRBD2. CDR3 length equals 16 residues. The ends lost 3 bases at V and 4 bases at J; junction bases unmatched: 5. CDR1 MDHEN and CDR2 SYDVKM come from the germline V gene. DNA of the CDR3: TGTGCCAGCAGTTTCGGGACTAGCGGGATCCCAGAGACCCAGTACTTC. Translation gives CASSFGTSGIPETQYF.

The chain couples TRBV7-9 to TRBJ2-2; TRBD2 matches at 9 bases. After removal of 10 bases from V and 9 bases from J, the junction contained 12 bases not matched to a gene. The CDR3 totals 14 residues. Per the germline V gene, CDR1 is SEHNR and CDR2 is FQNEAQ (reference sequence). CDR3 bases: TGTGCCACCCTTAGCGGGAGCCTCACGAGGGAGCTGTTTTTT. Translation: CATLSGSLTRELFF.

This chain links TRBV20-1 with TRBJ2-7; D is unresolved. Germline values: CDR1 DFQATT, CDR2 SNEGSKA (reference sequence). The CDR3 is 13 residues long. The V gene lost 0 bases and the J gene lost 4 bases, with 10 bases spanning the gap. Here the CDR3 reads CSARDRGIYEQYF. CDR3 coding DNA: TGCAGTGCTAGAGACAGAGGTATATACGAGCAGTACTTC.

This rearrangement joins TRBV19 to TRBJ2-7; D uncertain. The germline V gene encodes CDR1 LNHDA and CDR2 SQIVND (reference sequence). The V end was cut by 0 bases, the J end by 2 bases, with 5 bases between. This CDR3 is 13 amino acids long. CDR3 nucleotide sequence: TGTGCCAGTAGTATAGATGGTACCTACGAGCAGTACTTC. Its protein is CASSIDGTYEQYF.

This clonotype was seen more than once but under ten times. The CDR3 bases are TGTGCCAGCAGCCCAGACCTGGCGGGGAAGTACAATGAGCAGTTCTTC. It yields the protein CASSPDLAGKYNEQFF. The V and J genes are TRBV7-8 and TRBJ2-1; possibly TRBD2 for D (6 bases). The germline V gene has CDR1 SGHVS and CDR2 FQNEAQ. CDR3 size: 16 residues. The V and J ends lost 5 bases and 4 bases respectively, with 18 bases between them.

The table lists this clonotype with many counts. CDR3 sequence reads: CATRDGGGNQPQHF. Here the CDR3 DNA reads TGTGCCACCCGGGACGGAGGGGGCAATCAGCCCCAGCATTTT. V is TRBV2 and J is TRBJ1-5; D possibly corresponds to TRBD1 (5 bases). Germline V gives CDR1 SNHLY, CDR2 FYNNEI. The CDR3 covers 14 residues. The V end lost 10 bases, the J end lost 2 bases, and 15 bases lay between the germline ends.

CDR3 amino acids: CASGGAGGLYEQYF. The CDR3 DNA follows: TGTGCCAGCGGGGGAGCGGGAGGTCTCTACGAGCAGTACTTC. V usage is TRBV25-1 and J usage is TRBJ2-7; 9 bases align to TRBD2. Germline CDR1 is MGHDK and CDR2 is SYGVNS. The V gene end was trimmed by 8 bases and the J gene end by 3 bases; junction bases not matched to a gene: 8. The CDR3 runs to 14 residues.

This clonotype was counted a few times. The chain uses TRBV19 and TRBJ2-1; 10 bases fit TRBD2. CDR1 is LNHDA, CDR2 SQIVND, per germline (reference sequence). V dropped 7 bases and J dropped 3; count of bases not matched to a gene: 6. This CDR3 contains 15 residues. CDR3 region: CASTLSGRVYNEQFF. DNA of the CDR3: TGTGCCAGTACCCTCAGCGGGAGGGTCTACAATGAGCAGTTCTTC.